These 21 T cell receptor beta chains were all obtained from the same sample, sequenced in a study of T cell responses to AZD1222 COVID-19 vaccine. The data were produced by immunoSEQ multiplex PCR, yet TCRdb's version contains in-frame clones alone and is incomplete. Of around 120,000 clones listed, 70% to 90% are singletons. This specimen consisted of peripheral blood, obtained on day 0 of AZD1222 vaccination. The receptors come from an adult in good health.

The chain carries TRBV12-3 or TRBV12-4 and TRBJ1-3; D gene unclear. The CDR3 has 13 residues. V lost 7 bases to trimming and J lost 2 bases, with 9 bases between them. CDR3 residues: CASNRLPGNTIYF. The CDR3 DNA follows: TGTGCCAGCAATCGACTCCCTGGAAACACCATATATTTT.

The chain employs TRBV19 and TRBJ1-4; 11 nucleotides match TRBD1. Germline V CDR1 and CDR2: LNHDA, SQIVND (reference sequence). This CDR3 contains 16 residues. The trim removed 3 bases at V and 2 bases at J, leaving 2 bases unmatched. This chain's CDR3 is CASSIRTGGTNEKLFF. The CDR3 coding sequence is TGTGCCAGTAGTATTCGGACAGGGGGCACTAATGAAAAACTGTTTTTT.

V gene TRBV9 combines with J gene TRBJ1-4; 8 bases line up with TRBD1. The V gene's germline CDR1 is SGDLS and CDR2 YYNGEE. This CDR3 region has 17 residues. With 1 base clipped from V and 8 bases from J, the junction kept 13 bases outside the gene matches. The DNA of the CDR3 is TGTGCCAGCAGCGTAAGGTCGACGGACAGGGTAGGGGAAAAACTGTTTTTT. Its translation is CASSVRSTDRVGEKLFF.

The CDR3 spells CASSLESLTWTEAFF. CDR3 nucleotides: TGTGCCAGCAGCTTGGAGTCTCTAACCTGGACTGAAGCTTTCTTT. The chain employs TRBV5-6 and TRBJ1-1; D remains unclear. Germline CDR1 reads SGHDT; CDR2 reads YYEEEE. The CDR3 is 15 residues long. V dropped 0 bases and J dropped 5 bases, with 14 bases sitting between them.

The chain links TRBV7-2 to TRBJ1-6; D not resolved. The CDR3 is 16 residues long. CDR1 and CDR2 from the germline V gene are SGHTA and FQGNSA. Trimming stripped 2 bases from V and 6 bases from J, with 14 bases between. The CDR3 DNA reads TGTGCCAGCAGCTTACGAACATTAAGGTCTAATTCACCCCTCCACTTT. Translating gives CASSLRTLRSNSPLHF.

This clone has just one count. The J gene is TRBJ1-2, the V gene TRBV19; 8 bases are a match to TRBD1. The V gene's germline CDR1 is LNHDA and CDR2 SQIVND (reference sequence). This CDR3 is built from 17 residues. J gave up 3 bases and V 2 bases, and 11 bases lay outside the gene matches. CDR3 residues: CASSIRVETGEDYGYTF. In DNA, the CDR3 is TGTGCCAGTAGTATAAGGGTGGAGACAGGGGAGGACTATGGCTACACCTTC.

This clone was recorded only once. V usage is TRBV6-5 and J usage is TRBJ1-1, with unresolved D. CDR3 size: 14 residues. V was pared by 0 bases and J by 4 bases, with 9 bases between. The V gene's germline CDR1 is MNHEY and CDR2 SVGAGI. CDR3 amino acids: CASSYSWKGTEAFF. Written as DNA, the CDR3 is TGTGCCAGCAGTTACTCGTGGAAGGGCACTGAAGCTTTCTTT.

By proportion, this clone is medium-sized. The chain combines TRBV6-6 with TRBJ2-7; 7 nucleotides match TRBD2. The CDR3 consists of 11 residues. The germline CDR1 and CDR2 sequences are MNHNY and SVGAGI (reference sequence). The J segment lost 5 bases and the V segment lost 11 bases, leaving 6 bases of the junction unmatched. The CDR3 region is CAGGGMNEQYF. The CDR3 coding sequence is TGTGCCGGGGGGGGAATGAACGAGCAGTACTTC.

V and J are TRBV30 and TRBJ2-7; no firm D call. V dropped 2 bases and J dropped 0 bases, with 2 bases sitting between them. In germline, CDR1 is GTSNPN, CDR2 SVGIG (reference sequence). The CDR3 runs to 11 residues. The CDR3 DNA reads as TGTGCCTGGAGTCTCTCCTACGAGCAGTACTTC. The encoded protein is CAWSLSYEQYF.

V gene TRBV15 combines with J gene TRBJ1-1; 7 positions agree with TRBD1. The CDR3 consists of 13 residues. The J segment lost 3 bases and the V segment lost 6 bases, leaving 4 bases of the junction unmatched. Germline CDR1 and CDR2: LNHNV and YYDKDF (reference sequence). The DNA of the CDR3 is TGTGCCACCAGTGTCAGGGGGGACACTGAAGCTTTCTTT. Its protein is CATSVRGDTEAFF.

This clone was detected a few times. This chain links TRBV20-1 with TRBJ1-2; D unclear. V dropped 3 bases and J dropped 0 bases, with 11 bases sitting between them. This CDR3 spans 14 amino acids. Per the germline V gene, CDR1 is DFQATT and CDR2 is SNEGSKA (reference sequence). CDR3 region: CSASNGAANYGYTF. CDR3 bases: TGCAGTGCTAGTAACGGCGCAGCTAACTATGGCTACACCTTC.

The CDR3 nucleotides read TGTGCCAGCAGCTTCAGCGGGAGTGGGGATACGCAGTATTTT. This translates into CASSFSGSGDTQYF. V and J are TRBV7-3 and TRBJ2-3, with 8 nucleotides matching TRBD2. The CDR3 has 14 residues. The ends lost 3 bases at V and 6 bases at J; junction bases unmatched: 5. The germline V gene has CDR1 SGHTA and CDR2 FQGTGA.

The chain's CDR3 is CASTTGFPPYEQYF. CDR3 coding DNA: TGTGCCAGCACCACAGGGTTTCCCCCCTACGAGCAGTACTTC. The chain couples TRBV3-1 (or the pseudogene TRBV3-2) to TRBJ2-7; D is possibly TRBD1 (6 bases). Germline-derived CDR1 and CDR2 are LGHDT and YNNKEL (reference sequence). The CDR3 covers 14 residues. V dropped 7 bases and J dropped 2 bases, with 15 bases sitting between them.

This clone has a single count. The chain couples TRBV4-1 to TRBJ1-1, with a possible D match to TRBD1 (5 bases). CDR3 length equals 17 residues. Per germline, CDR1 MGHRA and CDR2 YSYEKL. The V end was cut by 4 bases, the J end by 3 bases, with 21 bases between. The chain's CDR3 is CASSRTLGDSSDTEAFF. Here the CDR3 DNA reads TGCGCCAGCAGCCGCACCTTGGGGGACTCTTCGGACACTGAAGCTTTCTTT.

The rearrangement uses TRBV2 and TRBJ1-5; no reliable D call. Germline V gives CDR1 SNHLY, CDR2 FYNNEI. Trimming took 7 bases from V and 1 from J, leaving 8 bases between them. There are 13 residues in the CDR3. For the CDR3, the DNA is TGTGCCAGCATAGAGACAAGCAATCAGCCCCAGCATTTT. Residues: CASIETSNQPQHF.

This chain uses TRBV6-5 with TRBJ1-1; no definite D call. V shed 8 bases and J shed 5 bases, with 12 bases lying between them. Germline CDR1 reads MNHEY; CDR2 reads SVGAGI. This CDR3 is built from 12 residues. Written as DNA, the CDR3 is TGTGCCAGCTGTACCCGGAGGACTGAAGCTTTCTTT. It codes for CASCTRRTEAFF.

The V gene is TRBV20-1, the J gene TRBJ1-1; D ambiguous. Trimming cost V 5 bases and J 7 bases, with 11 bases left between them. The length of the CDR3 is 11 residues. Germline CDR1 DFQATT, CDR2 SNEGSKA (reference sequence). CDR3 sequence reads: CSAPEHREAFF. CDR3 bases: TGCAGTGCTCCGGAGCACCGTGAAGCTTTCTTT.

About this clone: The sample carries other DNA sequences with the same CDR3. The chain uses TRBV19 and TRBJ2-2; 7 positions agree with TRBD1. Trimming at V came to 3 bases and at J to 0 bases, leaving 1 base not matched to a gene. This CDR3 contains 15 residues. Germline CDR1 reads LNHDA; CDR2 reads SQIVND (reference sequence). As DNA, the CDR3 is TGTGCCAGTAGTATCACAGGGGCGAACACCGGGGAGCTGTTTTTT. Protein sequence: CASSITGANTGELFF.

The gene calls are TRBV11-3 and TRBJ1-2, with 8 bases fitting TRBD1. Germline CDR1 reads SGHNT; CDR2 reads YENEEA. The CDR3 is made up of 15 amino acids. Trimming took 4 bases from V and 7 from J; bases not matched to a gene: 11. DNA for the CDR3: TGTGCCAGCAGCTCTGACCAGGGGGCCGAGCGTGGCTACACCTTC. Translation: CASSSDQGAERGYTF.

The J gene is TRBJ1-1, the V gene TRBV10-2, with 9 bases matching TRBD1. V shed 6 bases, J shed 3 bases, and the junction held 2 bases outside the gene matches. Per germline, CDR1 WSHSY and CDR2 SAAADI. CDR3 size: 13 residues. The CDR3 protein is CASRDRGDTEAFF. As DNA, the CDR3 is TGCGCCAGCAGGGACAGGGGAGACACTGAAGCTTTCTTT.

This clone has only one observation. The CDR3 DNA sequence: TGCGCCAGCAGCTCGGACACTGAAGCTTTCTTT. This translates into CASSSDTEAFF. The gene calls are TRBV5-1 and TRBJ1-1, with D hard to call. V lost 3 bases, J lost 3 bases, and 3 bases lay in between. This CDR3 spans 11 amino acids. Per germline, CDR1 SGHRS and CDR2 YFSETQ. Full variable domain (missing parts from reference TRBV5-1 and TRBJ1-1): KAGVTQTPRYLIKTRGQQVTLSCSPISGHRSVSWYQQTPGQGLQFLFEYFSETQRNKGNFPGRFSGRQFSNSRSEMNVSTLELGDSALYLCASSSDTEAFFGQGTRLTVV.